Listed below are T cell receptor beta chains from one sample, sequenced in a study of blood T cells in healthy people across ages. TCRdb independently ran MiXCR on the 5' RACE reads; one entry per CDR3 protein. This table holds around 1,000,000 distinct CDR3 sequences, around two fifths found once. The sequencing sample was made of blood. Source of these receptors: a man between 18 and 29 years old in good health. The conserved cysteine and the conserved F or W are not part of the CDR3 here. Each record gives: J gene, D gene, V gene, CDR3 protein. A D gene is named only where the DNA matches it firmly.

TRBJ2-1 TRBD1 TRBV27 ASSLEGAAYNEQF
TRBJ1-6 NA TRBV15 ATSTDSYNSPLH
TRBJ2-1 NA TRBV9 ASSASLNEQF
NA NA TRBV4-3 ASSQDHGASSYNEQY
TRBJ2-5 TRBD1 TRBV6-2/TRBV6-3 ASSFRTGETQY
TRBJ2-1 TRBD2 TRBV7-8 ASSLAPSGGGYNEQF
TRBJ2-4 NA TRBV6-1 ASTTGHQNNHIQY
TRBJ2-1 NA TRBV27 ASSSDPGGNEQF
TRBJ2-3 TRBD2 TRBV10-3 AISERTSGVSDTQY
TRBJ1-2 NA TRBV2 ASSGWGQGYGYT
TRBJ2-3 TRBD2 TRBV10-3 AIGRGGADTQY
TRBJ2-3 TRBD2 TRBV6-2/TRBV6-3 ASRSGTTQRDTQY
TRBJ2-1 NA TRBV12-3/TRBV12-4 ASSLGSRETQF
TRBJ2-7 TRBD1 TRBV12-3/TRBV12-4 ASSPQLGGVQY
TRBJ2-1 NA TRBV12-3/TRBV12-4 ASRLDIDEQF
TRBJ2-1 NA TRBV9 ASSVEGGPWDEQF
TRBJ1-1 NA TRBV4-1 ASSQGSKEAF
TRBJ1-2 TRBD1 TRBV10-3 AITPTGGGGYT
TRBJ2-1 NA TRBV12-5 ASGLTGDEQF
TRBJ2-3 TRBD2 TRBV4-1 ASSSAGTSGGTDTQY
TRBJ1-5 NA TRBV20-1 SARNGVDQPQH
TRBJ2-3 NA TRBV7-2 ASAFWGGGLTDTQY